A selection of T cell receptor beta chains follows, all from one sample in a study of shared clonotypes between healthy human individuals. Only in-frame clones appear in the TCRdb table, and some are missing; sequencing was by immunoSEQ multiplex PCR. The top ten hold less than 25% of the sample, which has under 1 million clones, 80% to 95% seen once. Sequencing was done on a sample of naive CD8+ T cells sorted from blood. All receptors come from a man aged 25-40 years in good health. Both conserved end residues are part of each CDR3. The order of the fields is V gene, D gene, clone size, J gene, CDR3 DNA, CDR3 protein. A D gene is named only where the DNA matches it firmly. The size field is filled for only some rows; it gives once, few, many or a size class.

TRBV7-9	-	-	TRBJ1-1	TGTGCCAGCAGCTTAATCGGGGAGGAAGCTTTCTTT	CASSLIGEEAFF
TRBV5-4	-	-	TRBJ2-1	TGTGCCAGCAGCAACCGGGACCTAGAGATTGAGCAGTTCTTC	CASSNRDLEIEQFF
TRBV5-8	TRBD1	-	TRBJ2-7	TGTGCCAGCACTCGCCGACAGGGACCGTACGAGCAGTACTTC	CASTRRQGPYEQYF
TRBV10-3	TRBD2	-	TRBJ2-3	TGTGCCATCAGTGACGGACTAGCGGGAGGAGATACGCAGTATTTT	CAISDGLAGGDTQYF
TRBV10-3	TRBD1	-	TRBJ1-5	TGTGCCATCAGTGAGGGGACAGCGAGCAATCAGCCCCAGCATTTT	CAISEGTASNQPQHF
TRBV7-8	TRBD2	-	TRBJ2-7	TGTGCCAGCAGCTTTGACCTTGGCGGGAGGGTCGGCTACGAGCAGTACTTC	CASSFDLGGRVGYEQYF
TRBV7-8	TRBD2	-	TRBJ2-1	TGTGCCAGCAGCTCCGAAGGCGGGGGAACCTACAATGAGCAGTTCTTC	CASSSEGGGTYNEQFF
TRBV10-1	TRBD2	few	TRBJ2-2	TGCGCCAGCAAGGCGGGGGGCACCGGGGAGCTGTTTTTT	CASKAGGTGELFF
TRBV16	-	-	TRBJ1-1	TGTGCCAGCAGCCAACTAGACAAGAACACTGAAGCTTTCTTT	CASSQLDKNTEAFF
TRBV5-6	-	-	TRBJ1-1	TGTGCCAGCAGCTTGGGTACCGGGCCTGAAGCTTTCTTT	CASSLGTGPEAFF
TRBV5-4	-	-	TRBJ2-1	TGTGCCAGCAGCTTCTCGACGGCGCAGTTCTTC	CASSFSTAQFF
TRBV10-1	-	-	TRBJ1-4	TGCGCCAGCAGTGAGGGAACTGGTGAAAAACTGTTTTTT	CASSEGTGEKLFF
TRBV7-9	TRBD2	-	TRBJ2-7	TGTGCCAGCAGCTCGCAGTCGTATAAACTAGCGGGGTCCTACGAGCAGTACTTC	CASSSQSYKLAGSYEQYF
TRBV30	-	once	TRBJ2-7	TGTGCCTGGCGGACAGCCAGATACGAGCAGTACTTC	CAWRTARYEQYF
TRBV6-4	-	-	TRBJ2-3	TGTGCCAGCAGCCACTGGGGACGAAGCACAGATACGCAGTATTTT	CASSHWGRSTDTQYF
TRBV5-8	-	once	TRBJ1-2	TGTGCCAGCAAACCATCAGGGTGGGCCGGCTATGGCTACACCTTC	CASKPSGWAGYGYTF
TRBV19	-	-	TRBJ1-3	TGTGCCAGTAGCCTCAGGGACGCTACTGGAAACACCATATATTTT	CASSLRDATGNTIYF
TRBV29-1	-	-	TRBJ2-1	TGCAGCGTTGAAGAGGAGAGAGGGAGCTCCTACAATGAGCAGTTCTTC	CSVEEERGSSYNEQFF
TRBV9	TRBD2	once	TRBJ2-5	TGTGCCAGCAGCGTTAGCGGGAGGGTACAAGAGACCCAGTACTTC	CASSVSGRVQETQYF
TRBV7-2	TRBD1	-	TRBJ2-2	TGTGCCAGCAGCTTAGGCTGGACAGGACCCCCTAGGGAGCTGTTTTTT	CASSLGWTGPPRELFF
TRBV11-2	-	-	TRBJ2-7	TGTGCCAGCAGCTTAGGCCTTACGGGACGGGACTACGAGCAGTACTTC	CASSLGLTGRDYEQYF
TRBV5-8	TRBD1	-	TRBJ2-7	TGTGCCAGCAGAGACCCCGGACAGGCTTCCTACGAGCAGTACTTC	CASRDPGQASYEQYF
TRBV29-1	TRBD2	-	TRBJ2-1	TGCAGCGTTGTTTCGGGAGGTTCGGAGCAGTTCTTC	CSVVSGGSEQFF
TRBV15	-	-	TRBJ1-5	TGTGCCACCAGCAGCACAGGCCAGCCCCAGCATTTT	CATSSTGQPQHF
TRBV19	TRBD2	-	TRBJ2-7	TGTGCCAGTAGTTTCGGTAGCGGGAGGCCCGGATACGAGCAGTACTTC	CASSFGSGRPGYEQYF
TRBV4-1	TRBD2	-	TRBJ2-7	TGCGCCAGCAGCCACACACTAGCGGGCGCCTACGAGCAGTACTTC	CASSHTLAGAYEQYF
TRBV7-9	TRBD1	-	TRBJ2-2	TGTGCCAGCAGCGGACAGGGGGCGGCTGGGGAGCTGTTTTTT	CASSGQGAAGELFF
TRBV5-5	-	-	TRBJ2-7	TGTGCCAGCAGCTTTGGGGTCCTAATTTACGAGCAGTACTTC	CASSFGVLIYEQYF
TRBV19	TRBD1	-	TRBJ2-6	TGTGCCAGTAGTATCGGGGATCGGGACAGGTATTCACCTGGGGCCAACGTCCTGACTTTC	CASSIGDRDRYSPGANVLTF
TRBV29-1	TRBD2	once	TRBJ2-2	TGCAGCGTTGCAGCCGGGACTAGCGGCTACGATGACGGGGAGCTGTTTTTT	CSVAAGTSGYDDGELFF
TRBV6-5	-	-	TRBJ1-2	TGTGCCAGCAGTTTTTCACAGGGAGCAATTGATGGCTACACCTTC	CASSFSQGAIDGYTF
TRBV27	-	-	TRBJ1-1	TGTGCCAGCAGTCTACTACCGGGACCGCAAGATGAGGAAGCTTTCTTT	CASSLLPGPQDEEAFF
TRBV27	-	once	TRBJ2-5	TGTGCCAGCAGTTCGCAGCCGACTAGCCAAGAGACCCAGTACTTC	CASSSQPTSQETQYF
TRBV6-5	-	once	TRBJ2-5	TGTGCCAGCAGCAAACCGGGGGAGACCCAGTACTTC	CASSKPGETQYF
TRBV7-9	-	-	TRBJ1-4	TGTGCCAGCAGCTTTCCCCAAGAGGGAGAAAGGGAAAAACTGTTTTTT	CASSFPQEGEREKLFF
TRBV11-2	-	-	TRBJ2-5	TGTGCCAGCAGCCACCGACGGAGGTCCCAAGAGACCCAGTACTTC	CASSHRRRSQETQYF
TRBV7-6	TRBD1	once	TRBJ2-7	TGTGCCAGCAGCACCCGGGACAGGGTTGTCGAGCAGTACTTC	CASSTRDRVVEQYF
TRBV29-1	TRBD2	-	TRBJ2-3	TGCAGCGTCGGTGGGCGGGAGCTCCCAGATACGCAGTATTTT	CSVGGRELPDTQYF
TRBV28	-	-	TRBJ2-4	TGTGCCAGCAGTCCACCTCTAGCAACCCCCCAAAACATTCAGTACTTC	CASSPPLATPQNIQYF
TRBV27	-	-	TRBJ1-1	TGTGCCAGCAGTTTGGTGGGCGGAAACACTGAAGCTTTCTTT	CASSLVGGNTEAFF
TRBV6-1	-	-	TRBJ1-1	TGTGCCAGCAGTGACGACAGGCTAGAATTGTCCCTGACTATGAACACTGAAGCTTTCTTT	CASSDDRLELSLTMNTEAFF
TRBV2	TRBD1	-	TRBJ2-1	TGTGCCAGCAGAGAAGAAGGTTGGACAGGGGGCCGGGAGCAGTTCTTC	CASREEGWTGGREQFF
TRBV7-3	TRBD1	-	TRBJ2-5	TGTGCCAGCAGCTTACGGGCCCCGTGGTCGGGGACAGAAATGCAAGAGACCCAGTACTTC	CASSLRAPWSGTEMQETQYF
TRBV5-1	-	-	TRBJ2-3	TGCGCCAGCAGCCTAGGTATTAGCGGAACTAGCACAGATACGCAGTATTTT	CASSLGISGTSTDTQYF
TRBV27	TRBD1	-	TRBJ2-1	TGTGCCAGCACCCAGACAGGGCAGGTTTGGTCCTACAATGAGCAGTTCTTC	CASTQTGQVWSYNEQFF
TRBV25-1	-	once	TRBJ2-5	TGTGCCAGCAGTCGGACAACGACAGTCCAAGAGACCCAGTACTTC	CASSRTTTVQETQYF
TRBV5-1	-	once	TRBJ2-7	TGCGCCAGCAGCTTGGCGGCCGGTAACTACGAGCAGTACTTC	CASSLAAGNYEQYF
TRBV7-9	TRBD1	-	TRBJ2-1	TGTGCCAGCAGCTCCCAACAGGGGATTGAGCAGTTCTTC	CASSSQQGIEQFF
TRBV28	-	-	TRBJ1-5	TGTGCCAGCAAGTTCCATTCCGGGAGCAATCAGCCCCAGCATTTT	CASKFHSGSNQPQHF
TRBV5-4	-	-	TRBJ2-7	TGTGCCAGCAGCTTGTTAACAGGGAGTATGTACGAGCAGTACTTC	CASSLLTGSMYEQYF
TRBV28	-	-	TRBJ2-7	TGTGCCAGCAGTTTCGGGCAGGGGCTATACTACGAGCAGTACTTC	CASSFGQGLYYEQYF
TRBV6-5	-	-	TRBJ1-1	TGTGCCAGCAGTTACTCTTCACGGCTGGAAGCTTTCTTT	CASSYSSRLEAFF
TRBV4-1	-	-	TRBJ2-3	TGCGCCAGCAGCCCAAGTCCAGGGAGAGCAGATACGCAGTATTTT	CASSPSPGRADTQYF
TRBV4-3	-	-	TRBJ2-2	TGCGCCAGCAGCCAAGATGGTCGAGCACTCTCGAATACCGGGGAGCTGTTTTTT	CASSQDGRALSNTGELFF
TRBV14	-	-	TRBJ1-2	TGTGCCAGCAGCCAAGATATCCGGGGGATTGGTGGCTACACCTTC	CASSQDIRGIGGYTF